The next 17 T cell receptor beta chains were all read from a single sample in a study of T cells after posttransplantation cyclophosphamide. A marrow graft followed busulfan-fludarabine conditioning, with cyclophosphamide on days +3 and +4. Clones were sequenced by immunoSEQ multiplex PCR, and TCRdb holds only the in-frame ones, with some missing. The sample has 10,000 to 15,000 clones, none seen only once. The specimen comprised PBMCs, sampled after allogeneic stem cell transplant with posttransplant cyclophosphamide. These receptors came from a female patient aged 35-55 years who received an allogeneic stem cell transplant from an unrelated donor, was CMV-positive, and had acute GVHD only. The graft donor may account for some of the T cells.

The sample holds many counts of this clone. The genes are TRBV6-1 and TRBJ2-7; 9 bases align to TRBD1. Germline CDR1 is MNHNS and CDR2 is SASEGT. The trim removed 6 bases at V and 6 bases at J, leaving 12 bases unmatched. The CDR3 has 15 residues. The CDR3 region is CASRDRTGVGGEQYF. CDR3 bases: TGTGCCAGCAGGGACCGGACAGGGGTAGGTGGCGAGCAGTACTTC.

This clone has ten or more counts. This chain connects TRBV6-1 to TRBJ1-2; maybe TRBD1 (5 bases). CDR1 and CDR2 from the germline V gene are MNHNS and SASEGT. The V end was cut by 2 bases, the J end by 0 bases, with 25 bases between. The CDR3 is 20 amino acids. The CDR3 sequence is CASSELLTVSQTRANYGYTF. CDR3 sequence (DNA): TGTGCCAGCAGTGAACTCTTGACAGTTTCCCAAACTCGAGCTAACTATGGCTACACCTTC.

Ten or more counts support this clone. This chain joins TRBV2 and TRBJ2-3; 12 bases agree with TRBD2. The J segment lost 4 bases and the V segment lost 5 bases, leaving 4 bases of the junction unmatched. The length of the CDR3 is 15 residues. Germline V CDR1 and CDR2: SNHLY, FYNNEI. The CDR3: CASSLTSGGSDTQYF. CDR3 bases: TGTGCCAGCAGTTTGACTAGCGGGGGATCAGATACGCAGTATTTT.

This clone was counted many times. This rearrangement joins TRBV2 to TRBJ1-1; 8 positions agree with TRBD1. V lost 3 bases and J lost 3; bases outside the gene matches: 9. This CDR3 has 16 amino acids. Germline lookup yields CDR1 SNHLY and CDR2 FYNNEI. The CDR3 sequence: CASSDRGRRKDTEAFF. The DNA of the CDR3 is TGTGCCAGCAGTGACAGGGGGCGTCGAAAGGACACTGAAGCTTTCTTT.

This clone has a handful of counts. This sequence joins TRBV5-1 and TRBJ2-7; 9 bases are shared with TRBD1. V was clipped by 5 bases and J by 0 bases; unmatched bases: 6. This CDR3 has 15 amino acids. Germline values: CDR1 SGHRS, CDR2 YFSETQ. CDR3 in amino acids: CASSPDRGDSYEQYF. DNA for the CDR3: TGCGCCAGCAGTCCAGACAGGGGGGACTCCTACGAGCAGTACTTC.

This clone was seen repeatedly, ten times or more. The rearrangement uses TRBV27 and TRBJ1-2; D gene uncertain. The V end lost 3 bases, the J end lost 4 bases, and 21 bases lay between the germline ends. Germline CDR1 MNHEY, CDR2 SMNVEV (reference sequence). The CDR3 totals 17 residues. This CDR3 is CASSFIPLEASVYGYTF. CDR3 DNA sequence: TGTGCCAGCAGTTTCATCCCGCTAGAGGCTTCGGTCTATGGCTACACCTTC.

This clone was counted at least ten times. This chain links TRBV29-1 with TRBJ2-3, with 11 bases aligning to TRBD2. V was clipped by 7 bases and J by 5 bases; unmatched bases: 8. Germline V lookup: CDR1 SQVTM, CDR2 ANQGSEA. The CDR3 has 14 residues. The CDR3 protein is CSGVAGGRGDTQYF. The CDR3 nucleotides read TGCAGCGGAGTAGCGGGAGGGCGAGGAGATACGCAGTATTTT.

This clone turned up a few times. The chain has TRBV7-2 and TRBJ2-3; D is perhaps TRBD1 (6 bases). Germline CDR1 and CDR2: SGHTA and FQGNSA. Trimming removed 2 bases at V and 0 bases at J, with 9 bases between. The CDR3 sequence is 15 residues long. The CDR3, as DNA: TGTGCCAGCAGCTTAACAGGGATCAGCACAGATACGCAGTATTTT. Translating gives CASSLTGISTDTQYF.

This clone has more than one count but fewer than ten. This chain links TRBV5-1 with TRBJ1-4, with TRBD1 identical over 8 bases. With 4 bases clipped from V and 5 bases from J, the junction kept 13 bases outside the gene matches. Germline assignment: CDR1 SGHRS and CDR2 YFSETQ. The CDR3 extends over 17 amino acids. Written as DNA, the CDR3 is TGCGCCAGCAGCCAGTCCCGGGACAGGATTCGAAATGAAAAACTGTTTTTT. This translates into CASSQSRDRIRNEKLFF. The full variable domain, its missing parts supplied by reference TRBV5-1 and TRBJ1-4, is KAGVTQTPRYLIKTRGQQVTLSCSPISGHRSVSWYQQTPGQGLQFLFEYFSETQRNKGNFPGRFSGRQFSNSRSEMNVSTLELGDSALYLCASSQSRDRIRNEKLFFGSGTQLSVL.

The sample holds a few counts of this clone. The gene calls are TRBV19 and TRBJ2-5; weak D call: TRBD2 (7 bases). Trimming took off 4 bases at V and 5 bases at J, with 14 bases between the two ends. Germline V gives CDR1 LNHDA, CDR2 SQIVND (reference sequence). The length of the CDR3 is 14 residues. In DNA, the CDR3 is TGTGCCAGTAGTACCCGAGGGGGGGACGAGACCCAGTACTTC. It encodes CASSTRGGDETQYF.

There are many counts of this clone. The chain recombines TRBV19 with TRBJ2-1; weak D call: TRBD1 (5 bases). The V and J ends lost 5 bases and 7 bases respectively, with 18 bases between them. CDR1 and CDR2 (germline): LNHDA, SQIVND (reference sequence). The CDR3 runs 15 residues. The DNA for the CDR3 is TGTGCCAGTAGTTTTTCCCAGGGCCCTAGGAATGAGCAGTTCTTC. Protein sequence: CASSFSQGPRNEQFF.

The V gene is TRBV7-8, the J gene TRBJ2-4, with 7 bases identical to TRBD1. The CDR3 totals 17 residues. The V gene's germline CDR1 is SGHVS and CDR2 FQNEAQ. The ends lost 1 base at V and 5 bases at J; junction bases unmatched: 11. CDR3 residues: CASSLENRGVGENIQYF. The CDR3 DNA is TGTGCCAGCAGCTTAGAAAACAGGGGAGTAGGGGAAAACATTCAGTACTTC.

This clone has a handful of counts. The V call is TRBV29-1, the J call TRBJ2-1; the match to TRBD2 covers 7 bases. Trimming cost V 5 bases and J 6 bases; bases outside gene matches: 13. The CDR3 has 15 amino acids. Germline V gene sequence: CDR1 SQVTM, CDR2 ANQGSEA. As DNA, the CDR3 is TGCAGCGTTTTTCCCATAGGACTAGGCGGCAATGAGCAGTTCTTC. As protein: CSVFPIGLGGNEQFF.

There are many counts of this clone. CDR3 sequence reads: CASSPQIGLQVEAFF. The DNA of the CDR3 is TGTGCCAGCAGTCCTCAAATTGGGCTACAGGTTGAAGCTTTCTTT. The gene calls are TRBV25-1 and TRBJ1-1; a possible D gene is TRBD1 (5 bases). CDR1 is MGHDK, CDR2 SYGVNS, per germline. V dropped 5 bases and J dropped 7 bases, with 20 bases sitting between them. CDR3 size: 15 residues.

This clone was seen repeatedly, ten times or more. The chain has TRBV11-3 and TRBJ2-3; TRBD2 matches 11 bases. This CDR3 comprises 17 residues. The V and J ends lost 5 bases and 4 bases, in that order; junction bases with no gene match: 11. Germline V gene lookup returns CDR1 SGHNT and CDR2 YENEEA. This chain's CDR3 is CASSQRGTSGRADTQYF. CDR3 nucleotide sequence: TGTGCCAGCAGCCAAAGGGGTACTAGCGGGAGAGCAGATACGCAGTATTTT.

This clone has only a few counts. The rearrangement uses TRBV6-5 and TRBJ1-2; D is perhaps TRBD1 (6 bases). Trimming removed 6 bases from V and 2 bases from J, with 13 bases in between. The V gene's germline CDR1 is MNHEY and CDR2 SVGAGI. There are 14 residues in the CDR3. The CDR3 nucleotides are TGTGCCAGCAGCCCCGTAGGGGGAAACTATGGCTACACCTTC. Protein product: CASSPVGGNYGYTF.

This clone was seen ten or more times. For the CDR3, the DNA is TGTGCCAGTAGTATAGGGGGGGGCATCGGCTACACCTTC. It codes for CASSIGGGIGYTF. The J gene is TRBJ1-2, the V gene TRBV19; perhaps TRBD1 as D (6 bases). This CDR3 region has 13 residues. Trimming took off 1 base at V and 8 bases at J, with 11 bases between the two ends. Germline V gives CDR1 LNHDA, CDR2 SQIVND (reference sequence).